Below are 11 T cell receptor beta chains sequenced from a single sample in a study of blood T cell repertoires in COVID-19. Method: immunoSEQ multiplex PCR; TCRdb's copy keeps in-frame clones and lacks some. The data hold roughly 250,000 clones, with 86% observed a single time. Sample: peripheral blood. Receptors were obtained from a woman between 25 and 40 years old with COVID-19, enrolled during active disease.

This chain joins TRBV7-9 and TRBJ2-1, with 7 bases identical to TRBD1. This CDR3 is built from 16 residues. Germline V lookup: CDR1 SEHNR, CDR2 FQNEAQ (reference sequence). Losses at the gene ends were 4 bases for V and 2 bases for J; bases not matched to a gene: 8. The CDR3 protein is CASSSPTGTPYNEQFF. Written as DNA, the CDR3 is TGTGCCAGCAGCTCACCGACAGGGACGCCCTACAATGAGCAGTTCTTC.

This chain links TRBV2 with TRBJ1-2; D call uncertain. V lost 6 bases, J lost 2 bases, and 4 bases lay in between. Germline V gives CDR1 SNHLY, CDR2 FYNNEI. This CDR3 spans 11 amino acids. The CDR3 nucleotides are TGTGCCAGCAGAAGCAACTATGGCTACACCTTC. Protein sequence: CASRSNYGYTF.

The chain links TRBV7-9 to TRBJ2-7; no reliable D call. This CDR3 has 13 residues. V was shortened by 1 base and J by 3 bases, with 7 bases between the two germline ends. Germline CDR1 is SEHNR and CDR2 is FQNEAQ (reference sequence). The CDR3 DNA reads TGTGCCAGCAGCTTAGGACTCGACTACGAGCAGTACTTC. Protein: CASSLGLDYEQYF.

The chain carries TRBV2 and TRBJ2-3; 11 bases are shared with TRBD2. V was pared by 4 bases and J by 0 bases, with 9 bases of the junction left unmatched. This CDR3 region has 18 residues. Germline V gives CDR1 SNHLY, CDR2 FYNNEI. CDR3 region: CASSGDPTSGASTDTQYF. In DNA form, the CDR3 reads TGTGCCAGCAGTGGGGACCCGACTAGCGGGGCTAGCACAGATACGCAGTATTTT.

The CDR3 is CASSQLGGLGGNTIYF. DNA for the CDR3: TGCGCCAGCAGCCAACTCGGCGGGCTAGGTGGAAACACCATATATTTT. The rearrangement joins TRBV4-1 to TRBJ1-3; D call uncertain. CDR1 is MGHRA and CDR2 is YSYEKL in the germline V gene. V was shortened by 2 bases and J by 3 bases, with 14 bases between the two germline ends. The CDR3 has 16 residues.

V is TRBV11-2 and J is TRBJ1-1; D not resolved. CDR3 length equals 13 residues. CDR1 is SGHAT, CDR2 FQNNGV, per germline. V lost 1 base and J 11 bases, leaving 14 bases between the germline ends. CDR3 DNA sequence: TGTGCCAGCAGCTTAGGATTGGACTCTAGGGCTTTCTTT. Translated: CASSLGLDSRAFF.

This sequence joins TRBV19 and TRBJ1-1; D gene ambiguous. V was shortened by 6 bases and J by 3 bases, with 8 bases between the two germline ends. This CDR3 has 12 amino acids. Germline assignment: CDR1 LNHDA and CDR2 SQIVND (reference sequence). The CDR3, as DNA: TGTGCCAGTAGATTCCGGGACACTGAAGCTTTCTTT. It translates to CASRFRDTEAFF.

The chain combines TRBV9 with TRBJ2-5; 8 bases are a match to TRBD2. The V segment lost 2 bases and the J segment 1 base; nucleotides outside the gene matches: 1. CDR3 length equals 14 residues. Germline CDR1 SGDLS, CDR2 YYNGEE. CDR3 nucleotide sequence: TGTGCCAGCAGCGTTAGCGGGGTCCAAGAGACCCAGTACTTC. This codes for CASSVSGVQETQYF.

The chain carries TRBV27 and TRBJ1-2; TRBD1 matches at 9 bases. The CDR3 spans 14 residues. V was pared by 0 bases and J by 7 bases, with 3 bases of the junction left unmatched. Germline CDR1 and CDR2: MNHEY and SMNVEV (reference sequence). This chain's CDR3 is CASSLSWGQGGYTF. DNA of the CDR3: TGTGCCAGCAGTTTATCGTGGGGACAGGGTGGCTACACCTTC.

The rearrangement links TRBV19 to TRBJ2-7; D is unresolved. This CDR3 has 14 residues. Germline lookup yields CDR1 LNHDA and CDR2 SQIVND (reference sequence). With 1 base removed from V and 2 bases from J, the gap between germline ends came to 9 bases. Here the CDR3 DNA reads TGTGCCAGTAGTATAGTAGGAGCGACCTACGAGCAGTACTTC. This sequence encodes CASSIVGATYEQYF.

The chain links TRBV9 to TRBJ1-2; D perhaps matches TRBD1 (5 bases). CDR3 length: 16 residues. The V end was cut by 0 bases, the J end by 7 bases, with 19 bases between. CDR1 is SGDLS and CDR2 is YYNGEE in the germline V gene. CDR3: CASSVEGRGLPSGYTF. DNA for the CDR3: TGTGCCAGCAGCGTAGAGGGGCGGGGACTACCCAGTGGCTACACCTTC.